This T cell receptor beta chain was retrieved from a study of cytomegalovirus exposure and HLA in healthy donors. Germline values: CDR1 MGHDK, CDR2 SYGVNS. With 6 bases removed from V and 9 bases from J, the gap between germline ends came to 15 bases. CDR3 length: 13 residues. Study-level findings and limits: A few CMV-associated chains were confirmed in vitro to be specific for CMV antigens. Diagnosis of cytomegalovirus status made by the classifier reportedly showed high specificity and sensitivity. That first-cohort TCR clusters tended to co-occur in the 120 or so validation repertoires was found in a later analysis.

TCRdb's copy holds only in-frame clones and misses some; the assay was immunoSEQ multiplex PCR. The sample has around 200,000 clones; about four fifths are singletons. A remark on this clone: Its antigen is as yet unknown.

The chain uses TRBV25-1 and TRBJ1-5; D call uncertain. Sequences were obtained from PBMCs. The sequence came from a woman in her late teens or twenties in good health and CMV-seropositive. As DNA, the CDR3 is TGTGCCAGCAGCGAAGGGCTTTCTCCGCCCCAGCATTTT. This sequence encodes CASSEGLSPPQHF.